This entry concerns a single T cell receptor beta chain. Time point meaning: healthy volunteer bleed at 6 weeks. Unfractionated whole blood yielded total RNA. The germline gives CDR1 SNHLY, CDR2 FYNNEI. The CDR3 covers 13 residues. V lost 7 bases and J 3 bases, leaving 10 bases between the germline ends. What the library attached to individual cDNA molecules were unique molecular identifiers. TCRdb reanalysed the RACE reads using MiXCR and keeps one entry per CDR3 protein. The sample holds roughly 80,000 distinct CDR3 sequences, about 8.6% seen once. These data originate in a study of human T cells and chemical hapten exposure.

The sequencing input was whole blood. The clonotype was recovered from a female donor in good health. Some clones in this sample may be carry-over from other donors' samples. The chain carries TRBV2 and TRBJ1-5; no clear D gene. CDR3: CASNVNLNQPQHF. CDR3 in DNA: TGTGCCAGCAATGTGAATCTCAATCAGCCCCAGCATTTT.